These 21 T cell receptor beta chains share one sample of origin, sequenced in a study of read filtering for tumor transcriptome and immune sequencing (dated by TCRdb to the early 2020s). Reads for this sample came from an Illumina HiSeq 4000. TCR libraries were constructed from approximately 360 ng RNA using the Immunoverse kit, and molecular barcoded adaptors covering alpha/delta and beta/gamma chains were employed. TCRdb handled the public reads itself, with Q25 trimming in fastp and clone calling in MiXCR, and kept productive beta chains. Records with the same CDR3 protein are collapsed into one entry carrying the most frequent genes and DNA. The sample table shows 40,000 or so distinct CDR3 sequences, and approximately 14% are seen once. 25% to 30% of the sample is in the top ten clones. Sequenced: a population of CD138-negative cells sorted from bone marrow. The sample's cell subset or site label, decoded: bone marrow mononuclear cells depleted of CD138+ plasma/myeloma cells by negative magnetic selection. The source of these receptors is a donor at least 40 years old with multiple myeloma.

This clonotype was seen ten or more times. The V call is TRBV10-3, the J call TRBJ2-3; 8 bases agree with TRBD2. Trimming cost V 8 bases and J 0 bases; bases outside gene matches: 4. The CDR3 loop spans 14 amino acids. CDR1 ENHRY and CDR2 SYGVKD come from the germline V gene. This CDR3 reads CAIRGLGSTDTQYF. DNA for the CDR3: TGTGCCATCCGGGGACTAGGGAGCACAGATACGCAGTATTTT.

This clonotype was detected many times. The chain has TRBV19 and TRBJ1-2, with 8 bases matching TRBD1. CDR3 length: 15 amino acids. V lost 2 bases and J lost 2; bases outside the gene matches: 4. CDR1 and CDR2 from the germline V gene are LNHDA and SQIVND (reference sequence). CDR3 sequence (DNA): TGTGCCAGTAGTATACAGGGGGCAAAGAACTATGGCTACACCTTC. Residues: CASSIQGAKNYGYTF.

In this sample, this clonotype turned up a few times. This may be a read error: a much more frequent sequence differs by one nucleotide. V usage is TRBV27 and J usage is TRBJ1-2; 7 nucleotides agree with TRBD1. There are 14 residues in the CDR3. In germline, CDR1 is MNHEY, CDR2 SMNVEV (reference sequence). CDR3: CASGFQDRAKGYTF. The CDR3 nucleotides are TGTGCCAGCGGTTTCCAAGACAGGGCTAAGGGCTACACCTTC.

Comments on this clonotype: The junction departs from germline at one end; a sequencing error may be responsible. The chain is built from TRBV12-3 or TRBV12-4 and TRBJ2-7; TRBD1 or TRBD2 may be the D gene (5 bases each). CDR3 length: 14 residues. The CDR3 DNA is TGTGCCAGCAGTTCCAACCCCGGGGCCAACGCCGAAATCTTC. Its protein is CASSSNPGANAEIF.

In its sample, this clonotype was seen many times. The chain links TRBV20-1 to TRBJ2-7; unclear D gene. Germline lookup yields CDR1 DFQATT and CDR2 SNEGSKA (reference sequence). V dropped 1 base and J dropped 5 bases, with 6 bases sitting between them. The CDR3 consists of 11 residues. The CDR3 region is CSARGPHEQYF. In nucleotides, the CDR3 is TGCAGTGCTAGAGGGCCCCACGAGCAGTACTTC.

This clonotype appeared many times. The chain is built from TRBV29-1 and TRBJ2-1; 9 bases match TRBD1. Trimming took 6 bases from V and 8 from J; bases not matched to a gene: 2. In germline, CDR1 is SQVTM, CDR2 ANQGSEA. This CDR3 contains 11 residues. The chain's CDR3 is CSVRTGDEQFF. DNA for the CDR3: TGCAGCGTGCGGACAGGGGATGAGCAGTTCTTC.

This clonotype was detected ten times or more. The V call is TRBV3-1, the J call TRBJ2-1, with TRBD2 identical over 11 bases. V dropped 2 bases and J dropped 2; count of bases not matched to a gene: 2. From germline, CDR1 is LGHDT and CDR2 YNNKEL (reference sequence). There are 16 residues in the CDR3. Here the CDR3 reads CASSQSSGRTYNEQFF. Here the CDR3 DNA reads TGTGCCAGCAGCCAATCTAGCGGGAGGACCTACAATGAGCAGTTCTTC.

This clonotype was detected many times. CDR3 protein: CASSPPTGRQETQYF. The CDR3 DNA reads TGTGCCAGCAGTCCCCCGACAGGCCGCCAAGAGACCCAGTACTTC. The gene calls are TRBV28 and TRBJ2-5, with D possibly matching TRBD1 (6 bases). V lost 5 bases to trimming and J lost 1 base, with 14 bases between them. Per the germline V gene, CDR1 is MDHEN and CDR2 is SYDVKM. The CDR3 covers 15 residues.

This chain uses TRBV6-2 or TRBV6-3 with TRBJ2-7; 9 positions agree with TRBD2. The CDR3 runs to 13 residues. V shed 7 bases, J shed 6 bases, and the junction held 7 bases outside the gene matches. The germline V gene encodes CDR1 MNHEY and CDR2 SVGEGT. The CDR3 region has the DNA TGTGCCAGCAAGCCAGCGGGGGGACTCGAGCAGTACTTC. This sequence encodes CASKPAGGLEQYF.

In this sample, this clonotype turned up many times. The chain recombines TRBV5-1 with TRBJ2-1; 11 bases are a match to TRBD2. Trimming at V came to 0 bases and at J to 8 bases, leaving 4 bases not matched to a gene. The CDR3 consists of 15 residues. Germline CDR1 is SGHRS and CDR2 is YFSETQ. CDR3 sequence (DNA): TGCGCCAGCAGCTTGGGACTAGCGGGGTTCGATGAGCAGTTCTTC. It translates to CASSLGLAGFDEQFF. Full variable domain (outside the CDR3, taken from reference TRBV5-1 and TRBJ2-1): KAGVTQTPRYLIKTRGQQVTLSCSPISGHRSVSWYQQTPGQGLQFLFEYFSETQRNKGNFPGRFSGRQFSNSRSEMNVSTLELGDSALYLCASSLGLAGFDEQFFGPGTRLTVL.

This clonotype was seen ten or more times. This clone may be a read error of a much larger clone one base away. The CDR3 does not close with the conserved phenylalanine or tryptophan, likely indicating a read error. The rearrangement links TRBV5-1 to TRBJ2-7; D perhaps matches TRBD2 (6 bases). CDR1 and CDR2 (germline): SGHRS, YFSETQ. V was shortened by 0 bases and J by 5 bases, with 18 bases between the two germline ends. The CDR3 totals 16 residues. The CDR3 reads CASSLGRARDNNEQYL. CDR3 nucleotide sequence: TGCGCCAGCAGCTTGGGAAGGGCGCGGGATAATAACGAGCAGTACCTC.

This clonotype was observed many times. The CDR3 nucleotides read TGCGCCAGCAGCCAATACCCCGGGAGCGGGAGTGGGTACAATGAGCAGTTCTTC. It translates to CASSQYPGSGSGYNEQFF. This rearrangement joins TRBV4-3 to TRBJ2-1; 8 nucleotides line up with TRBD2. Germline V gives CDR1 LGHNA, CDR2 YSLEER. The CDR3 runs to 18 residues. V was pared by 2 bases and J by 4 bases, with 13 bases of the junction left unmatched.

This clonotype was observed at least ten times. This chain uses TRBV18 with TRBJ2-6; no firm D call. Germline-derived CDR1 and CDR2 are KGHSH and LQKENI. Trimming stripped 3 bases from V and 0 bases from J, with 6 bases between. The CDR3 loop spans 15 amino acids. The CDR3 nucleotides are TGTGCCAGCTCACCTGCTCACTCTGGGGCCAACGTCCTGACTTTC. Amino acid sequence: CASSPAHSGANVLTF.

In its sample, this clonotype was seen many times. This chain uses TRBV12-3 or TRBV12-4 with TRBJ2-1, with TRBD2 matching over 8 bases. The CDR3 extends over 11 amino acids. V shed 2 bases, J shed 15 bases, and the junction held 3 bases outside the gene matches. The CDR3 spells CASSLSGSSFF. CDR3 coding DNA: TGTGCCAGCAGTTTAAGCGGGAGTTCGTTCTTC.

This clonotype was seen ten or more times. CDR3 DNA: TGCAGCGTTGAACGGGGGCCGATGGGGAGTACTGAAGCTTTCTTT. This encodes CSVERGPMGSTEAFF. The chain joins TRBV29-1 to TRBJ1-1; the D gene is possibly TRBD1 (6 bases). V was shortened by 2 bases and J by 5 bases, with 18 bases between the two germline ends. CDR1 is SQVTM and CDR2 is ANQGSEA in the germline V gene. The CDR3 runs 15 residues.

J is TRBJ2-1 and V is TRBV6-6; D is undetermined. This CDR3 has 11 amino acids. Trimming cost V 5 bases and J 8 bases, with 7 bases left between them. In germline, CDR1 is MNHNY, CDR2 SVGAGI (reference sequence). The CDR3 loop is CASSIGHEQFF. The DNA for the CDR3 is TGTGCCAGCAGTATCGGACATGAGCAGTTCTTC.

Concerning this clonotype: Given a much more abundant clone one base away, this may be a read error. This sequence joins TRBV5-6 and TRBJ1-5, with D unclear. The CDR3 spans 16 residues. CDR1 and CDR2 from the germline V gene are SGHDT and YYEEEE. V lost 1 base and J lost 3, with 14 bases in between. This CDR3 is CASSLRSTALNQPQHF. Written as DNA, the CDR3 is TGTGCCAGCAGCTTGAGGTCGACGGCCCTCAATCAGCCCCAGCATTTT.

This clonotype showed up many times. The chain joins TRBV20-1 to TRBJ1-5; 8 positions agree with TRBD1. The CDR3 runs 15 residues. Germline CDR1 and CDR2: DFQATT and SNEGSKA (reference sequence). The junction had 12 bases not matched to a gene; V was cut back by 5 bases and J by 6 bases. This CDR3 reads CSAGRGQGASQPQHF. In nucleotides, the CDR3 is TGCAGTGCTGGACGAGGCCAGGGGGCTTCTCAGCCCCAGCATTTT.

This chain uses TRBV9 with TRBJ2-5; the match to TRBD1 covers 10 bases. CDR3 size: 15 residues. Germline CDR1 is SGDLS and CDR2 is YYNGEE. The junction had 3 bases not matched to a gene; V was cut back by 3 bases and J by 1 base. This CDR3 reads CASSAGDRGQETQYF. CDR3 nucleotides: TGTGCCAGCAGCGCAGGGGACAGGGGCCAAGAGACCCAGTACTTC. The complete variable domain, with remaining parts taken from reference TRBV9 and TRBJ2-5, reads DSGVTQTPKHLITATGQRVTLRCSPRSGDLSVYWYQQSLDQGLQFLIQYYNGEERAKGNILERFSAQQFPDLHSELNLSSLELGDSALYFCASSAGDRGQETQYFGPGTRLLVL.

This clonotype was counted many times. V is TRBV28 and J is TRBJ2-1; a weak D match, TRBD2 (5 bases). Per the germline V gene, CDR1 is MDHEN and CDR2 is SYDVKM. The CDR3 sequence is 14 residues long. The germline V and J ends were trimmed by 1 base and 7 bases, with 11 bases remaining between them. The CDR3 DNA is TGTGCCAGCAGTTTATTACCTAGCACGAATGAGCAGTTCTTC. Amino acids: CASSLLPSTNEQFF.

The CDR3 sequence: CASKDDQETQYF. The CDR3 DNA sequence: TGTGCCAGCAAGGACGACCAAGAGACCCAGTACTTC. The rearrangement joins TRBV2 to TRBJ2-5; D not resolved. The CDR3 is 12 amino acids. Trimming took off 7 bases at V and 0 bases at J, with 6 bases between the two ends. Germline lookup yields CDR1 SNHLY and CDR2 FYNNEI.